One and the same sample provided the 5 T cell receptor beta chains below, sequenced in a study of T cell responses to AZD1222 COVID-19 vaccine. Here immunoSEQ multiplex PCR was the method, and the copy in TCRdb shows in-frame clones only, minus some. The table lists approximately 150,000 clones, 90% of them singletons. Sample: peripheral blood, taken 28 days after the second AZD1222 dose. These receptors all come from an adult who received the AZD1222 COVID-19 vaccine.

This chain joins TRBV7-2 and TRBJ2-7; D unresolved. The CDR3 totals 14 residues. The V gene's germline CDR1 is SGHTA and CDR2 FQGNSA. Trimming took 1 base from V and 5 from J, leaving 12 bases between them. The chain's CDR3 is CASSLGITEHEQYF. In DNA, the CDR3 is TGTGCCAGCAGCTTAGGGATAACAGAGCACGAGCAGTACTTC.

CDR3 bases: TGTGCCAGCAGTTGGACTAGCGGGAGTGATGAGCAGTTCTTC. This encodes CASSWTSGSDEQFF. This sequence joins TRBV2 and TRBJ2-1; 13 nucleotides agree with TRBD2. CDR3 length: 14 residues. CDR1 and CDR2 from the germline V gene are SNHLY and FYNNEI. J lost 8 bases, V lost 5 bases, and 3 bases had no gene match. The variable domain in full, with the rest retrieved from reference TRBV2 and TRBJ2-1, is EPEVTQTPSHQVTQMGQEVILRCVPISNHLYFYWYRQILGQKVEFLVSFYNNEISEKSEIFDDQFSVERPDGSNFTLKIRSTKLEDSAMYFCASSWTSGSDEQFFGPGTRLTVL.

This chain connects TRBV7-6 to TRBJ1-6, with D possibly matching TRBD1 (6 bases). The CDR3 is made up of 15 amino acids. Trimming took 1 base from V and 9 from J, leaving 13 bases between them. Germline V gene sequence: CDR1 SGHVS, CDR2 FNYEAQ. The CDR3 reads CASSLDESGASPLHF. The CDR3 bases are TGTGCCAGCAGCTTAGATGAGTCAGGGGCTTCACCCCTCCACTTT.

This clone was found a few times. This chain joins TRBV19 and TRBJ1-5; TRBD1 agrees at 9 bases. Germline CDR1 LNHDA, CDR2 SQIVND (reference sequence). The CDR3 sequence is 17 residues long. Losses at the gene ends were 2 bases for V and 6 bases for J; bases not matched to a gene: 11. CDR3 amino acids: CASSIRTGTGSGQPQHF. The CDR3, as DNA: TGTGCCAGTAGTATAAGAACCGGGACAGGGAGTGGTCAGCCCCAGCATTTT.

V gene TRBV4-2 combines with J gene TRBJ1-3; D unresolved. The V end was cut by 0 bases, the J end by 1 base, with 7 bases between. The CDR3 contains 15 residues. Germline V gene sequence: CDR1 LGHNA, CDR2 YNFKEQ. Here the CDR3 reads CASSQDKTSGNTIYF. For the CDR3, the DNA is TGTGCCAGCAGCCAAGATAAAACGTCTGGAAACACCATATATTTT.